This T cell receptor beta chain was found in a study of Ad26.COV2.S vaccination and SARS-CoV-2 variants. Across the study: Ad26.COV2.S, an intramuscular injection, was given once or twice 56 days apart.

This table comes from immunoSEQ multiplex PCR, and its TCRdb copy is limited to in-frame clones, with some not included. The sample shows a few hundred thousand clones, around nine tenths of them seen only once. Described treatment: 15 to 20 received Ad26.COV2.S at low or high dose, single or two shots; five or six received placebo; per-sample allocation not given. Vaccine and placebo recipients were sampled on day 63 after the first injection. This vaccine is an Ad26 vector that expresses the Wuhan-strain SARS-CoV-2 spike. With 9 bases clipped from V and 0 bases from J, the junction kept 7 bases outside the gene matches. CDR1 and CDR2 from the germline V gene are MNHEY and SMNVEV (reference sequence). The CDR3 length is 14 residues.

This TCR was sampled from a person aged 18-65 years who received the Ad26.COV2.S COVID-19 vaccine or a placebo. Sequenced here: peripheral blood, sampled in a trial of Ad26.COV2.S vaccine versus placebo. The gene calls are TRBV27 and TRBJ1-1, with 7 positions matching TRBD1. The CDR3 DNA sequence: TGTGCCAGTAAAAAAGGGGGCCTGAACACTGAAGCTTTCTTT. Protein sequence: CASKKGGLNTEAFF.